The source of this T cell receptor (beta chain) is a study of T cell changes during pregnancy in multiple sclerosis. Trimming took 2 bases from V and 5 from J; bases not matched to a gene: 13. Germline CDR1 and CDR2: SGHDT and YYEEEE. The CDR3 is made up of 17 amino acids. Method: immunoSEQ multiplex PCR; TCRdb's copy keeps in-frame clones and lacks some. The sample consists of around 110,000 clones, about 89% of them appearing once. This clone was counted a single time. The TCR comes from a female donor with multiple sclerosis, enrolled in a pregnancy study. The sample consisted of peripheral blood, taken before pregnancy. This chain uses TRBV5-6 with TRBJ2-4, with 7 nucleotides matching TRBD2. The DNA of the CDR3 is TGTGCCAGCAGCTTCCTCCTTCGTGGCGGGAGCCAAAACATTCAGTACTTC. Translating it yields CASSFLLRGGSQNIQYF. The variable domain in full, with the rest retrieved from reference TRBV5-6 and TRBJ2-4, is DAGVTQSPTHLIKTRGQQVTLRCSPKSGHDTVSWYQQALGQGPQFIFQYYEEEERQRGNFPDRFSGHQFPNYSSELNVNALLLGDSALYLCASSFLLRGGSQNIQYFGAGTRLSVL.